This entry features one TCR beta chain sequence. Its specificity is not known. This sample is drawn from a study of cytomegalovirus exposure and HLA in healthy donors. Study observations and caveats: Highly shared variants forming one cluster were likely a sequencing artifact.

The germline V gene has CDR1 SGHRS and CDR2 YFSETQ. Trimming took 4 bases from V and 8 from J; bases not matched to a gene: 7. The CDR3 loop spans 14 amino acids. Primers: 60 Vbeta forward and 13 Jbeta reverse. Assay used: immunoSEQ multiplex PCR; TCRdb lists only in-frame clones, some missing. The sample table sets out some 120,000 clones. The gene calls are TRBV5-1 and TRBJ1-4; 8 positions match TRBD1. Sequenced material: PBMCs. This receptor was obtained from a woman aged 55-75 years in good health and CMV-seronegative. The CDR3 sequence is CASSPRGRQEKLFF. The CDR3 DNA reads TGCGCCAGCAGCCCCAGGGGGCGGCAGGAAAAACTGTTTTTT.